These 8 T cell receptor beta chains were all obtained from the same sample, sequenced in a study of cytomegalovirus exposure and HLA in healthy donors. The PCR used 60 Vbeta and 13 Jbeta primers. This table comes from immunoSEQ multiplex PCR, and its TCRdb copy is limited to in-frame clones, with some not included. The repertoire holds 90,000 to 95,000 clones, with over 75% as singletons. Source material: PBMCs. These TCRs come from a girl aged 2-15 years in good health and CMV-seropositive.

The CDR3 DNA sequence: TGTGCCAGCAGCCCTAGACCGGATTATGGGTCTGAAGCTTTCTTT. Protein: CASSPRPDYGSEAFF. The gene calls are TRBV7-9 and TRBJ1-1; no clear D gene. The V end was cut by 5 bases, the J end by 6 bases, with 19 bases between. This CDR3 is 15 amino acids long. CDR1 and CDR2 (germline): SEHNR, FQNEAQ (reference sequence).

Here the CDR3 reads CASSLEVPRDTQYF. The CDR3 nucleotides are TGCGCCAGCAGCTTGGAGGTACCTAGAGATACGCAGTATTTT. V is TRBV5-1 and J is TRBJ2-3; D is ambiguous. Germline V gives CDR1 SGHRS, CDR2 YFSETQ. The V gene lost 0 bases and the J gene lost 5 bases, with 10 bases spanning the gap. The CDR3 totals 14 residues.

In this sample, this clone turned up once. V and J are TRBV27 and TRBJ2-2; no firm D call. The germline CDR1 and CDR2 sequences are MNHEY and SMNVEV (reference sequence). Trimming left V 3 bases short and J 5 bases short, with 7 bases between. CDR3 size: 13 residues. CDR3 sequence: CASSFLRTGELFF. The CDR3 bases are TGTGCCAGCAGTTTCCTTCGTACCGGGGAGCTGTTTTTT.

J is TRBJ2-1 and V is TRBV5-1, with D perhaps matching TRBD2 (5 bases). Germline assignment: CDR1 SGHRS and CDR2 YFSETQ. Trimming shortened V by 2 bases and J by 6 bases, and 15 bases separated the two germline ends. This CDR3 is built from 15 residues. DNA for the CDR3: TGCGCCAGCAGCTTAGATTCTGTGAGGGTCAATGAGCAGTTCTTC. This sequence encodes CASSLDSVRVNEQFF.

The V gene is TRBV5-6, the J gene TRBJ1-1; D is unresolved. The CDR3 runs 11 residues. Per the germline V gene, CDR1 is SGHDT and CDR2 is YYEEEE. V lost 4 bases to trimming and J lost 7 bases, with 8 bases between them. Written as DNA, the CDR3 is TGTGCCAGCAGCGACCTAGGTGAAGCTTTCTTT. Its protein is CASSDLGEAFF.

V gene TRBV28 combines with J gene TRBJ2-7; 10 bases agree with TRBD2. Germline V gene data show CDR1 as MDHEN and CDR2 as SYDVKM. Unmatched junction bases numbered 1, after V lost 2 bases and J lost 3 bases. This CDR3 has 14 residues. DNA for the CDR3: TGTGCCAGCAGTTTACTAGCGGGAGTCTACGAGCAGTACTTC. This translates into CASSLLAGVYEQYF.

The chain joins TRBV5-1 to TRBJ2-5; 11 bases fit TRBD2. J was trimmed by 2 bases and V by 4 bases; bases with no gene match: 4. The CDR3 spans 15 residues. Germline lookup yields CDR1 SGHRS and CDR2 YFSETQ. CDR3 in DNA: TGCGCCAGCAGCCGAGGGACTAGCGGACAAGAGACCCAGTACTTC. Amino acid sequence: CASSRGTSGQETQYF.

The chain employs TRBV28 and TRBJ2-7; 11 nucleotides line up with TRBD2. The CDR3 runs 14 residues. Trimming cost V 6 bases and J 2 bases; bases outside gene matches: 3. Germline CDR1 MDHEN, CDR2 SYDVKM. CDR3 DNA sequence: TGTGCCAGCAGGCTAGCGGGAGGCACCTACGAGCAGTACTTC. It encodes CASRLAGGTYEQYF.